One sample yielded the 4 T cell receptor beta chains listed below, sequenced in a study of T cells in pancreatic ductal adenocarcinoma (dated by TCRdb to about 2017). The pancreatic ductal adenocarcinoma patients who were selected had gone through surgery without receiving any neoadjuvant therapy. The library was made by the immunoSEQ multiplex PCR assay. The table was pulled from immuneACCESS by TCRdb, which kept in-frame rearrangements only. Such tables lose some clones; where checked, under half of the loss comes from unresolved V genes, and the rest has no known cause. This sample has some 5,400 clones in its table, and less than 75% of those were observed once. The ten largest clonotypes hold 8.8% of the sample. The source material was pancreatic tumor tissue. The receptor source for this set is a human donor with pancreatic ductal adenocarcinoma.

In this sample, this clone is medium-sized. CDR3 residues: CASSPTDSAYEQYF. CDR3 sequence (DNA): TGCGCCAGCAGCCCCACGGACAGTGCCTACGAGCAGTACTTC. This rearrangement joins TRBV4-3 to TRBJ2-7; possibly TRBD1 for D (6 bases). Trimming removed 4 bases from V and 2 bases from J, with 12 bases in between. The CDR3 spans 14 residues. Germline-derived CDR1 and CDR2 are LGHNA and YSLEER.

The V call is TRBV4-2, the J call TRBJ2-7, with 7 positions matching TRBD2. Germline loops: CDR1 LGHNA, CDR2 YNFKEQ. The V segment lost 0 bases and the J segment 3 bases; nucleotides outside the gene matches: 8. The CDR3 is made up of 16 amino acids. Here the CDR3 DNA reads TGTGCCAGCAGCCAAGACCTCGGGGGGTTTTTCTACGAGCAGTACTTC. Encoded protein: CASSQDLGGFFYEQYF.

The chain links TRBV5-4 to TRBJ1-1; no reliable D call. The germline V gene encodes CDR1 SGHNT and CDR2 YYREEE (reference sequence). The V end lost 2 bases, the J end lost 1 base, and 12 bases lay between the germline ends. The CDR3 consists of 15 residues. CDR3 sequence: CASSFPRGRNTEAFF. DNA of the CDR3: TGTGCCAGCAGCTTCCCGAGAGGGAGGAACACTGAAGCTTTCTTT.

The J gene is TRBJ2-2, the V gene TRBV2; no clear D gene. Germline V gene lookup returns CDR1 SNHLY and CDR2 FYNNEI. This CDR3 comprises 13 residues. V was clipped by 1 base and J by 14 bases, with 14 bases between them. CDR3 DNA: TGTGCCAGCAGTGAAGATGCCAGCACTACACTGTTTTTT. This encodes CASSEDASTTLFF.